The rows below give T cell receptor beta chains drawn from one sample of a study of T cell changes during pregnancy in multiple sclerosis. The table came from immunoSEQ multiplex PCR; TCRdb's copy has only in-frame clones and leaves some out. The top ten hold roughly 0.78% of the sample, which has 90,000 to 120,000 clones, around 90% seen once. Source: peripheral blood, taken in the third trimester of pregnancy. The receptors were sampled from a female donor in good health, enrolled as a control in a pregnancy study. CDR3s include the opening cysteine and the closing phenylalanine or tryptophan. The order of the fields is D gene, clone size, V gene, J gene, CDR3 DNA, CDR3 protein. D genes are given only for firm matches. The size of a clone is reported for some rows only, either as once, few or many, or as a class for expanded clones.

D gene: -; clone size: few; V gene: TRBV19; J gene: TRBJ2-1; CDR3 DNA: TGTGCCAGCAGGGACGGGAGCTCCTACAATGAGCAGTTCTTC; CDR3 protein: CASRDGSSYNEQFF
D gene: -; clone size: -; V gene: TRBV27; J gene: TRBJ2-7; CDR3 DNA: TGTGCCAGCAGGACGGACAGCCCTACGGGGGAGCAGTACTTC; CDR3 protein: CASRTDSPTGEQYF
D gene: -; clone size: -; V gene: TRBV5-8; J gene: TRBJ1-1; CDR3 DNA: TGTGCCAGCAGCGTGTTGCCAGAGAACACTGAAGCTTTCTTT; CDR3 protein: CASSVLPENTEAFF
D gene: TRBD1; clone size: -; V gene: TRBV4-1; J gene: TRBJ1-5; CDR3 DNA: TGCGCCAGCAGCCTAGGGGGCGTGGGCAATCAGCCCCAGCATTTT; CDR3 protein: CASSLGGVGNQPQHF
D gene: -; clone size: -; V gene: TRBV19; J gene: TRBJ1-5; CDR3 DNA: TGTGCCAGTACCCCAACGGGGAGGACCCATCAGCCCCAGCATTTT; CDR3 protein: CASTPTGRTHQPQHF
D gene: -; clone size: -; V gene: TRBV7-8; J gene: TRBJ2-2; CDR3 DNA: TGTGCCAGCAGCTTCTCTAAGAGGGCCGACACCGGGGAGCTGTTTTTT; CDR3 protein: CASSFSKRADTGELFF
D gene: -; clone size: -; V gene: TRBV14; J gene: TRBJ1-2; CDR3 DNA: TGTGCCAGCAGCCAAGGACAGCTCTATGGCTACACCTTC; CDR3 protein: CASSQGQLYGYTF
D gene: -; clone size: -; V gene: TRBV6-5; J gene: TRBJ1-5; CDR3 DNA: TGTGCCAGCAGTTTATCCGGGTTTCAGCCCCAGCATTTT; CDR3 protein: CASSLSGFQPQHF
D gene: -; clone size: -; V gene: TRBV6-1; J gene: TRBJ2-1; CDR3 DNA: TGTGCCAGCAGCCCTCGGACTCTTTACAATGAGCAGTTCTTC; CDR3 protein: CASSPRTLYNEQFF
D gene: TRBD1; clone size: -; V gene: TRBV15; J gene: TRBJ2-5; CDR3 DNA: TGTGCCACCTCGACGAGGGACAGCCACCAAGAGACCCAGTACTTC; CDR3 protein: CATSTRDSHQETQYF
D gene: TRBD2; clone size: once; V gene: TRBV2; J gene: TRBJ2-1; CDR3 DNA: TGTGCCAGCAAAAGGGGTGGAACTAGCGGCGTTAATGAGCAGTTCTTC; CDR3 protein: CASKRGGTSGVNEQFF